This TCR beta chain was retrieved from a study of blood T cell repertoires in COVID-19. Sequencing was performed with immunoSEQ multiplex PCR; in TCRdb, only in-frame clones are kept and a portion is missing. The sample holds 210,000 or so clones; about 88% are singletons and the top ten take 5.5% to 7%. The CDR3 spans 16 residues. The V and J ends lost 0 bases and 3 bases respectively, with 15 bases between them. CDR1 is MRHNA and CDR2 is SNTAGT in the germline V gene. This clone was picked up one time. The receptor was isolated from a woman aged 40 to 49 who had recovered from COVID-19. The specimen was peripheral blood. The chain is built from TRBV6-4 and TRBJ2-7, with D possibly matching TRBD2 (7 bases). The CDR3 loop reads CASSDSAGAGNYEQYF. The DNA of the CDR3 is TGTGCCAGCAGTGACTCGGCGGGGGCAGGGAACTACGAGCAGTACTTC.